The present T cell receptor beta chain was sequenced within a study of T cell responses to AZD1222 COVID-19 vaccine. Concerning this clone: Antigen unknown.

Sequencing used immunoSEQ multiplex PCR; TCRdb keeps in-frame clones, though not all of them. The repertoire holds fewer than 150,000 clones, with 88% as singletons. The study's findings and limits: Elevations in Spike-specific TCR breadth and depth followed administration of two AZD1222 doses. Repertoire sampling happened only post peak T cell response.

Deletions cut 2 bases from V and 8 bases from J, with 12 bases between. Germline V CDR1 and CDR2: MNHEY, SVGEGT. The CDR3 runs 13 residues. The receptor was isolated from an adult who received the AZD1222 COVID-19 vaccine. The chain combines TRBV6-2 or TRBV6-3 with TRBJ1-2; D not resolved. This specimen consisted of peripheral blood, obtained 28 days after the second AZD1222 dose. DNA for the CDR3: TGTGCCAGCAGTTACCTCTTTAGGGAGGGCTACACCTTC. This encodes CASSYLFREGYTF.